The 16 T cell receptor beta chains below were found in one sample sequenced in a study of CD8 T cells in Susac syndrome. An amount of RNA that ranged from roughly 0.5 to 1 ug was reverse transcribed with random hexamers. A single record per CDR3 protein comes from TCRdb applying MiXCR to the immunoSEQ multiplex PCR reads. The data hold approximately 190,000 distinct CDR3 sequences, with more than 85% observed a single time. What was sequenced was CD8+ T cells from PBMCs. All receptors come from a human donor with Susac syndrome.

V usage is TRBV29-1 and J usage is TRBJ2-1; D gene unclear. The length of the CDR3 is 13 residues. The germline V gene has CDR1 SQVTM and CDR2 ANQGSEA. V was pared by 2 bases and J by 3 bases, with 8 bases between. The chain's CDR3 is CSVEWLLYNEQFF. Here the CDR3 DNA reads TGCAGCGTTGAATGGCTCCTCTACAATGAGCAGTTCTTC.

The V call is TRBV29-1, the J call TRBJ2-1; D is uncertain. CDR1 SQVTM and CDR2 ANQGSEA come from the germline V gene. This CDR3 is 12 amino acids long. V lost 3 bases to trimming and J lost 9 bases, with 12 bases between them. CDR3 nucleotide sequence: TGCAGCGTTGATGGTGGAGCAGGTGAGCAGTTCTTC. Translating it yields CSVDGGAGEQFF.

This chain links TRBV30 with TRBJ2-1; D possibly matches TRBD1 or TRBD2 (5 bases each). Per germline, CDR1 GTSNPN and CDR2 SVGIG (reference sequence). This CDR3 is built from 11 residues. Trimming took 2 bases from V and 10 from J, leaving 9 bases between them. CDR3 protein: CAWSTGTEQFF. Written as DNA, the CDR3 is TGTGCCTGGAGTACCGGGACGGAGCAGTTCTTC.

The chain has TRBV15 and TRBJ2-7, with 7 bases identical to TRBD2. The CDR3 covers 18 residues. Unmatched junction bases numbered 13, after V lost 0 bases and J lost 2 bases. Germline V CDR1 and CDR2: LNHNV, YYDKDF (reference sequence). CDR3 sequence: CATSRELLPGRMPYEQYF. Written as DNA, the CDR3 is TGTGCCACCAGCAGAGAGTTGTTGCCCGGGAGGATGCCCTACGAGCAGTACTTC. Full variable domain (missing parts from reference TRBV15 and TRBJ2-7): DAMVIQNPRYQVTQFGKPVTLSCSQTLNHNVMYWYQQKSSQAPKLLFHYYDKDFNNEADTPDNFQSRRPNTSFCFLDIRSPGLGDTAMYLCATSRELLPGRMPYEQYFGPGTRLTVT.

CDR3 sequence (DNA): TGCGCCAGCAGTCGACAGCCCCGAGTGGACACCGGGGAGCTGTTTTTT. The encoded protein is CASSRQPRVDTGELFF. The rearrangement joins TRBV4-1 to TRBJ2-2; possible D gene TRBD1, 5 bases. The CDR3 extends over 16 amino acids. Germline CDR1 MGHRA, CDR2 YSYEKL. The V end lost 6 bases, the J end lost 3 bases, and 17 bases lay between the germline ends.

V and J are TRBV6-2 or TRBV6-3 and TRBJ2-5, with TRBD2 matching 12 bases. CDR1 is MNHEY, CDR2 SVGEGT, per germline. The CDR3 is made up of 16 amino acids. V lost 6 bases to trimming and J lost 6 bases; unmatched junction nucleotides: 11. The CDR3 spells CASSPELAGGSKTQYF. The CDR3 DNA reads as TGTGCCAGCAGCCCCGAACTAGCGGGGGGATCAAAGACCCAGTACTTC.

The count of this clonotype is one. The rearrangement joins TRBV27 to TRBJ2-1, with D maybe TRBD1 (6 bases). CDR3 length: 12 amino acids. Germline CDR1 MNHEY, CDR2 SMNVEV (reference sequence). Trimming left V 9 bases short and J 5 bases short, with 11 bases between. The CDR3 sequence: CASGQKNNEQFF. The CDR3 DNA sequence: TGTGCCAGTGGACAGAAAAACAATGAGCAGTTCTTC.

The chain recombines TRBV20-1 with TRBJ2-1; 12 nucleotides agree with TRBD2. The germline V gene has CDR1 DFQATT and CDR2 SNEGSKA (reference sequence). Trimming cost V 1 base and J 9 bases; bases outside gene matches: 13. The CDR3 covers 17 residues. The CDR3 spells CSARVLPSGGGAGEQFF. CDR3 sequence (DNA): TGCAGTGCTAGAGTATTGCCTAGCGGGGGGGGAGCAGGTGAGCAGTTCTTC.

V is TRBV19 and J is TRBJ2-1; 9 positions match TRBD2. V lost 5 bases, J lost 7 bases, and 9 bases stayed unmatched. The CDR3 covers 15 residues. Per the germline V gene, CDR1 is LNHDA and CDR2 is SQIVND (reference sequence). CDR3 region: CASSSLASGMNEQFF. CDR3 in DNA: TGTGCCAGTAGTTCGTTGGCTAGCGGGATGAATGAGCAGTTCTTC.

The chain is built from TRBV29-1 and TRBJ1-1; 7 bases fit TRBD1. This CDR3 is built from 16 residues. Trimming cost V 1 base and J 5 bases; bases outside gene matches: 13. The V gene's germline CDR1 is SQVTM and CDR2 ANQGSEA. This CDR3 is CSVEGSSRTGRTEAFF. The CDR3 coding sequence is TGCAGCGTTGAAGGGTCCTCTAGGACAGGACGAACTGAAGCTTTCTTT.

This chain links TRBV11-1 with TRBJ2-7; no definite D call. The CDR3 consists of 13 residues. Looked up from germline, CDR1 is SGHAT and CDR2 is FQDESV (reference sequence). The V end was cut by 0 bases, the J end by 3 bases, with 6 bases between. In DNA, the CDR3 is TGTGCCAGCAGCTTAGCGGCCCTCTACGAGCAGTACTTC. Translated: CASSLAALYEQYF.

The gene calls are TRBV27 and TRBJ2-1; D call uncertain. The germline V gene encodes CDR1 MNHEY and CDR2 SMNVEV (reference sequence). The CDR3 loop spans 14 amino acids. Trimming left V 3 bases short and J 10 bases short, with 16 bases between. CDR3 DNA: TGTGCCAGCAGTTTGAACCCCCGCACTTACGAGCAGTTCTTC. This translates into CASSLNPRTYEQFF.

The chain joins TRBV7-6 to TRBJ2-1; tentatively, D is TRBD1 (5 bases). The germline V and J ends were trimmed by 5 bases and 0 bases, with 11 bases remaining between them. CDR3 length: 15 residues. Germline CDR1 is SGHVS and CDR2 is FNYEAQ. CDR3 sequence reads: CASSATVVSYNEQFF. CDR3 DNA: TGTGCCAGCAGCGCGACAGTCGTCTCCTACAATGAGCAGTTCTTC.

This clonotype was seen just once. The V gene is TRBV20-1, the J gene TRBJ2-3; TRBD2 is a possible D gene (5 bases). Trimming shortened V by 3 bases and J by 6 bases, and 19 bases separated the two germline ends. The CDR3 consists of 15 residues. Per germline, CDR1 DFQATT and CDR2 SNEGSKA (reference sequence). The CDR3 is CSARPLADITDTQYF. CDR3 sequence (DNA): TGCAGTGCTAGGCCCCTAGCCGACATCACGGATACGCAGTATTTT.

This sequence joins TRBV5-1 and TRBJ2-4, with D possibly being TRBD2 (5 bases). CDR1 SGHRS and CDR2 YFSETQ come from the germline V gene. The V end lost 6 bases, the J end lost 3 bases, and 16 bases lay between the germline ends. This CDR3 contains 15 residues. CDR3 region: CASNPSPGSKNIQYF. The CDR3 DNA reads as TGCGCCAGCAACCCTAGTCCGGGAAGCAAAAACATTCAGTACTTC.

The chain joins TRBV11-2 to TRBJ1-2; D not resolved. The CDR3 sequence is 16 residues long. Germline V gene sequence: CDR1 SGHAT, CDR2 FQNNGV. With 3 bases removed from V and 4 bases from J, the gap between germline ends came to 18 bases. The CDR3 spells CASSFSRHATSYGYTF. The DNA for the CDR3 is TGTGCCAGCAGCTTCTCCCGGCACGCCACTTCCTATGGCTACACCTTC.